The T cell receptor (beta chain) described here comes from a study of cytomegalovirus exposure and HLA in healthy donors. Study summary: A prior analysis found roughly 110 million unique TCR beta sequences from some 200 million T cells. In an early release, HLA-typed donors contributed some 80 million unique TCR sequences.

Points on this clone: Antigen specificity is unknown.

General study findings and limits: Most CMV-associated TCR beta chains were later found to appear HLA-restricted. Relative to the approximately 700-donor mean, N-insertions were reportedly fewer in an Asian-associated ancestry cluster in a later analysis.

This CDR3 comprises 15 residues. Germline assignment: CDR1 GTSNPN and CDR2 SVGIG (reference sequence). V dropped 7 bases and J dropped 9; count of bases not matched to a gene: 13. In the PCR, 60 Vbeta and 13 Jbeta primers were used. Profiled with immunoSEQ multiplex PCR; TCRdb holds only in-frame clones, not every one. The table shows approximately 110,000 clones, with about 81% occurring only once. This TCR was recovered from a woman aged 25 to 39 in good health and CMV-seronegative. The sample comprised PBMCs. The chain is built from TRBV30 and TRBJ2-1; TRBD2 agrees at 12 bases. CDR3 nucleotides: TGTGCCTCTCCCAGCCTAGCGGGAGGGCTGACTGAGCAGTTCTTC. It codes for CASPSLAGGLTEQFF.